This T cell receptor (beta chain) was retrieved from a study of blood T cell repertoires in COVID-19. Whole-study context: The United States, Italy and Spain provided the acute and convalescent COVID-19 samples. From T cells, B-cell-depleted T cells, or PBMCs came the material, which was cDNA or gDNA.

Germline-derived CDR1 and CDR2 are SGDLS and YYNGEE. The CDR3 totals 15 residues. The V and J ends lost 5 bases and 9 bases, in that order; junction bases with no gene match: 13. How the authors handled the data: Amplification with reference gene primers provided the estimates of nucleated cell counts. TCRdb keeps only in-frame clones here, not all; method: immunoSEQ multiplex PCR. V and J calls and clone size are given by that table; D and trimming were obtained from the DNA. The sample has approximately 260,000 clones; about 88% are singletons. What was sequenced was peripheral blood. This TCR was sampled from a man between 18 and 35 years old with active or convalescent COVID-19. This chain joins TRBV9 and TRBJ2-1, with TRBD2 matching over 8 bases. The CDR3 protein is CASRGSREGQREQFF. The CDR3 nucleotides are TGTGCCAGCAGGGGAAGTCGGGAGGGCCAACGTGAGCAGTTCTTC.